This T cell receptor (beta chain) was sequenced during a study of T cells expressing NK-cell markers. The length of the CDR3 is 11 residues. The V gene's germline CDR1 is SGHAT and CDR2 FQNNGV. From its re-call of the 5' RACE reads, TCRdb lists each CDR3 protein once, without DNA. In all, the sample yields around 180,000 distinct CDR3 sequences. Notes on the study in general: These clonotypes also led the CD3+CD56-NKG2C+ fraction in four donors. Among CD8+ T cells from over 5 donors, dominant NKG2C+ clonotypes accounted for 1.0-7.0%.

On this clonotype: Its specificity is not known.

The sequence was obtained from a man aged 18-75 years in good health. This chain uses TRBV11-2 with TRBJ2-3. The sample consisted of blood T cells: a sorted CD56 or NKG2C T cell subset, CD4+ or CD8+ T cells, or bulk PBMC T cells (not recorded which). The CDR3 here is CASSWGDTQYF.